These 7 T cell receptor beta chains originate from one sample sequenced in a study of metastatic and nonmetastatic thyroid tumors (dated by TCRdb to about 2020). Receptor libraries were prepared by PCR. Sequencing instrument: Illumina HiSeq 4000. In TCRdb, the public reads were trimmed at Q25 with fastp and aligned with MiXCR, with productive beta chains retained. Present in this sample are about 92,000 clones, 14% to 15% of which were seen just once. Of the sample, 3.6% falls within the top ten clones. None of the patients had been given any treatment before thyroid surgery. Sequenced material: blood. The receptors were sampled from a female donor with papillary thyroid cancer or a benign thyroid nodule (not recorded which). Some clones in this sample may be carry-over from other donors' samples.

The chain links TRBV7-2 to TRBJ1-2; TRBD1 is a possible D gene (5 bases). Germline CDR1 SGHTA, CDR2 FQGNSA. V lost 3 bases, J lost 7 bases, and 15 bases lay in between. The CDR3 contains 14 residues. CDR3 bases: TGTGCCAGCAGCTTGTGGGGCAAAAGCAGTGGCTACACCTTC. The encoded protein is CASSLWGKSSGYTF.

This clone was recorded many times. The chain is built from TRBV11-3 and TRBJ2-3; D call uncertain. Germline V CDR1 and CDR2: SGHNT, YENEEA. This CDR3 comprises 14 residues. With 0 bases removed from V and 2 bases from J, the gap between germline ends came to 6 bases. Here the CDR3 reads CASSLDSLTDTQYF. CDR3 nucleotide sequence: TGTGCCAGCAGCTTAGATAGCCTCACAGATACGCAGTATTTT.

This clone was detected ten times or more. The chain combines TRBV7-6 with TRBJ1-1; D ambiguous. The V gene lost 1 base and the J gene lost 3 bases, with 6 bases spanning the gap. This CDR3 has 13 residues. From germline, CDR1 is SGHVS and CDR2 FNYEAQ. CDR3 amino acids: CASSLDFDTEAFF. As DNA, the CDR3 is TGTGCCAGCAGCTTAGATTTTGACACTGAAGCTTTCTTT.

At least ten counts were recorded for this clone. The chain uses TRBV28 and TRBJ1-3, with 10 nucleotides matching TRBD1. With V trimmed by 10 bases and J by 2 bases, 2 bases remained unmatched. The germline V gene has CDR1 MDHEN and CDR2 SYDVKM. The CDR3 has 13 amino acids. CDR3 region: CATTGGPGNTIYF. CDR3 coding DNA: TGTGCCACGACAGGGGGCCCTGGAAACACCATATATTTT.

This clone has a count of ten or more. The chain uses TRBV20-1 and TRBJ1-2; D gene unclear. V lost 0 bases and J lost 8, with 10 bases in between. Per the germline V gene, CDR1 is DFQATT and CDR2 is SNEGSKA (reference sequence). This CDR3 spans 12 amino acids. DNA for the CDR3: TGCAGTGCTAGAGATTGGGTCGAAGGCTACACCTTC. This translates into CSARDWVEGYTF.

This clone has a count of ten or more. The V gene is TRBV4-1, the J gene TRBJ2-7; perhaps TRBD1 as D (6 bases). The CDR3 consists of 15 residues. Germline V lookup: CDR1 MGHRA, CDR2 YSYEKL. Trimming pared 3 bases from V and 4 bases from J, leaving 16 bases between. The CDR3 spells CASSQYRAGWYEQYF. CDR3 DNA: TGCGCCAGCAGCCAGTACAGGGCTGGGTGGTACGAGCAGTACTTC.

The chain couples TRBV18 to TRBJ2-2; D remains ambiguous. The V end was cut by 3 bases, the J end by 0 bases, with 17 bases between. CDR1 KGHSH and CDR2 LQKENI come from the germline V gene. This CDR3 is 18 amino acids long. The CDR3 DNA is TGTGCCAGCTCACCTTTGTCTGGGTCCTTCGCGAACACCGGGGAGCTGTTTTTT. It codes for CASSPLSGSFANTGELFF.